This T cell receptor (beta chain) was observed in a study of human T cells and chemical hapten exposure. Study background: A patient group, mainly female, showed alopecia areata, totalis or universalis.

The CDR3 contains 14 residues. The V end lost 5 bases, the J end lost 8 bases, and 15 bases lay between the germline ends. Germline V gene data show CDR1 as SGHAT and CDR2 as FQNNGV. As to time point: patch test 2, 6 weeks after DPC sensitization. Treatment meaning: therapeutic diphenylcyclopropenone sensitization with weekly scalp DPC. TCRdb recomputed calls from the RACE reads with MiXCR, one row per CDR3 protein. The sample records some 99,000 distinct CDR3 sequences, roughly 9% being singletons. The source of this sequence is a woman between 35 and 50 years old with alopecia areata. Some clones in this sample may be carry-over from other donors' samples. The chain links TRBV11-2 to TRBJ2-2, with TRBD1 as a possible D gene (6 bases). The starting material was whole blood, obtained in connection with sensitization to the hapten diphenylcyclopropenone (DPC). The CDR3 here is CASSRTRGAGELFF. The CDR3 coding sequence is TGTGCCAGCAGCCGAACCAGGGGCGCAGGGGAGCTGTTTTTT.